The clone carrying this T cell receptor beta chain has more than one count but fewer than ten. The antigen is unknown. These data belong to a study of blood T cells in healthy people across ages. General study results and limits: Whereas aged donors had fewer naive CD4+ cells, long-lived donors had more of them and higher diversity.

The CDR3 contains 17 residues. Deletions cut 0 bases from V and 1 base from J, with 16 bases between. CDR1 is SGDLS, CDR2 YYNGEE, per germline. Together with a sample-barcoded 5' primer, a J-beta primer mix was included in a second PCR lasting roughly 6 to 12 cycles. No fewer than 3 million CDR3-containing paired-end reads came from each sample. TCRdb re-called the 5' RACE reads through MiXCR, storing one row per CDR3 protein. The sample consists of hundreds of thousands of distinct CDR3 sequences, approximately 60% of them appearing once. The TCR originated in a man in his forties in good health. This sequence joins TRBV9 and TRBJ1-1; D remains unclear. Sequencing was done on a sample of blood. In nucleotides, the CDR3 is TGTGCCAGCAGCGTAGGGCCCACACCTACCGAGAACACTGAAGCTTTCTTT. It codes for CASSVGPTPTENTEAFF.